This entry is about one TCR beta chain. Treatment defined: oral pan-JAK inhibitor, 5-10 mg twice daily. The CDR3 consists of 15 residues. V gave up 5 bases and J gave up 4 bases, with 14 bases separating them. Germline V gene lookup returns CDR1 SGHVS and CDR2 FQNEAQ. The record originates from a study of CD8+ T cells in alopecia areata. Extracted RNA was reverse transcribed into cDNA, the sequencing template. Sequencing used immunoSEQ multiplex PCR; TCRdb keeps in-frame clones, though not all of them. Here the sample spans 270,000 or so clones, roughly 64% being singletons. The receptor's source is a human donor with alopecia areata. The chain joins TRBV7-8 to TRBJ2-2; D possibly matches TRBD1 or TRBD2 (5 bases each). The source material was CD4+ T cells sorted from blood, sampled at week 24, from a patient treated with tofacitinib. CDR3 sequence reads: CASSRGPQGTGELFF. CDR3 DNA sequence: TGTGCCAGCAGCAGGGGACCTCAGGGCACCGGGGAGCTGTTTTTT. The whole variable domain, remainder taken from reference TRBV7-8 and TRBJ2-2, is GAGVSQSPRYKVAKRGQDVALRCDPISGHVSLFWYQQALGQGPEFLTYFQNEAQLDKSGLPSDRFFAERPEGSVSTLKIQRTQQEDSAVYLCASSRGPQGTGELFFGEGSRLTVL.